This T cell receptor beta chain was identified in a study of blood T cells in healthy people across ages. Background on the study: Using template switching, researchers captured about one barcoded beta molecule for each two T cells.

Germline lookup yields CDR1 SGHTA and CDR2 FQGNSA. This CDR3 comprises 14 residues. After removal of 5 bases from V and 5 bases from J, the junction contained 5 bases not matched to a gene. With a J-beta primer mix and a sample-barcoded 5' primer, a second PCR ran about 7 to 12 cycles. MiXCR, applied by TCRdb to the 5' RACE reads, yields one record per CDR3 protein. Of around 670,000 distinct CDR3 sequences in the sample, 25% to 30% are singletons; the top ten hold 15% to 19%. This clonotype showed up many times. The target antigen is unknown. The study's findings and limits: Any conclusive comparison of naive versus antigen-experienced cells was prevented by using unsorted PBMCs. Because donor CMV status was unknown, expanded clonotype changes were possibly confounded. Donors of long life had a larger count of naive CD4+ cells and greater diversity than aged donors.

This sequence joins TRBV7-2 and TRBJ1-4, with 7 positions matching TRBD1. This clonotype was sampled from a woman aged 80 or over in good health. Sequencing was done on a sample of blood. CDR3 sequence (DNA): TGTGCCAGCAGCCAGAGACAGGGAAATGAAAAACTGTTTTTT. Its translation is CASSQRQGNEKLFF.